This record concerns one T cell receptor (beta chain) sequence. The CDR3 regions of TCR beta were amplified from RNA transcripts. The TCR CDR3 was amplified in a first-round RT-PCR using the HTBI primer set. TCRdb ran MiXCR on the multiplex PCR reads and lists one entry per CDR3 protein. The profile covers approximately 510,000 distinct CDR3 sequences, with 46% appearing a single time and about two fifths taken by the ten largest. The record originates from a study of T cells in Graves' hyperthyroidism and ophthalmopathy. The CDR3 has 14 residues. CDR1 and CDR2 from the germline V gene are MNHEY and SMNVEV (reference sequence). V lost 3 bases and J 2 bases, leaving 8 bases between the germline ends.

The chain recombines TRBV27 with TRBJ1-5; no clear D. Sequences were obtained from peripheral blood or thyroid tissue (not recorded which). This receptor was identified in an adult woman with Graves' disease, either hyperthyroidism or ophthalmopathy (not recorded which). This CDR3 reads CASSLEQRNQPQHF. CDR3 bases: TGTGCCAGCAGTTTGGAACAGCGCAATCAGCCCCAGCATTTT.